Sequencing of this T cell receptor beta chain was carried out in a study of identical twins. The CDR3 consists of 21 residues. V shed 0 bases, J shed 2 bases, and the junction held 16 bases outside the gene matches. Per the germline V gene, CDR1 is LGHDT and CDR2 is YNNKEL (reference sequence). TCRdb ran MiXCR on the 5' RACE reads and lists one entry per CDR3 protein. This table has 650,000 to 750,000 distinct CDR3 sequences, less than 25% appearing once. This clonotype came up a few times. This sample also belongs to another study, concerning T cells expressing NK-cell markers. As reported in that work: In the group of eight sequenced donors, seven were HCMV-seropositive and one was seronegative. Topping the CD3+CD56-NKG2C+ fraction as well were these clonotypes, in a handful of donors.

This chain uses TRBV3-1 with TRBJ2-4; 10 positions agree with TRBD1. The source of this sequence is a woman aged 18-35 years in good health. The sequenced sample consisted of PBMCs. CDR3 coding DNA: TGTGCCAGCAGCCAAGAAATCTCCTTCGAGGGGACAGGGGAGTCCAAAAACATTCAGTACTTC. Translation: CASSQEISFEGTGESKNIQYF.